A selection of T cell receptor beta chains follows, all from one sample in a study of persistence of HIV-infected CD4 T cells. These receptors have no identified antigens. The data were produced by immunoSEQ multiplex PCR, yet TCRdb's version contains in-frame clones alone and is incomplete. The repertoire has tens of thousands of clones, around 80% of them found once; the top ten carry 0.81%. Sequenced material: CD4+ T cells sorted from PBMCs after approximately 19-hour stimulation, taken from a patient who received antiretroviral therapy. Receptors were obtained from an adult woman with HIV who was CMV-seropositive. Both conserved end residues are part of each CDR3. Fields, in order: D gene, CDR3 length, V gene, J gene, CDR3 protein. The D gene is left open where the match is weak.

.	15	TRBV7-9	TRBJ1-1	CASSLVGTAGGEAFF
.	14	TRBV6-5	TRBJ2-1	CASSYRTQYNEQFF
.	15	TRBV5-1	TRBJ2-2	CASSLTNQNTGELFF
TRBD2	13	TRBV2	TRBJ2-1	CASRATSANEQFF
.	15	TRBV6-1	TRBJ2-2	CASSERGDDTGELFF
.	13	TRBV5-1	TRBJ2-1	CASSWGPYNEQFF
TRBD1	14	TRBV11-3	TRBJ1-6	CASSTGTGNPPLHF
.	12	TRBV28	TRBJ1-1	CATSFSGQRAFF
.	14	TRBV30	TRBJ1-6	CAWSYQGHGSPLHF
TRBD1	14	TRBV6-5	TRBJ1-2	CASSQDRGGYGYTF
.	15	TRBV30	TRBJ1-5	CAWRAREGFGQPQHF
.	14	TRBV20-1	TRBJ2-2	CSASIQPNTGELFF
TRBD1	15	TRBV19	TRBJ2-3	CASSPGQGATDTQYF
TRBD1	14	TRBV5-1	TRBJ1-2	CASSLAGGDYGYTF
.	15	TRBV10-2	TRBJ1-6	CASTTTGPGNSPLHF
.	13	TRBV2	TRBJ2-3	CASRRTSTDTQYF
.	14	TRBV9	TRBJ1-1	CASSPATAIPEAFF
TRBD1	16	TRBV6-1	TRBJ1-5	CASSDREGAFNQPQHF
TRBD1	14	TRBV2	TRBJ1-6	CAVIQGGLNSPLHF
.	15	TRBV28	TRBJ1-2	CASSSPGVSNYGYTF
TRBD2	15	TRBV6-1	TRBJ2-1	CASSDRTSGYNEQFF
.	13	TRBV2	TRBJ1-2	CASSLGLNYGYTF
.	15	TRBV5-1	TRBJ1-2	CASSLAGGGAYGYTF
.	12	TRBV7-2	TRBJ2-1	CASSLAQRGPFF
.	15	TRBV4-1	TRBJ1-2	CASSQDWGTGYGYTF
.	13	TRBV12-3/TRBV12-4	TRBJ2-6	CASSLSGANVLTF
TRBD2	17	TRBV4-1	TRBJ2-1	CASSQAPPSGSYNEQFF
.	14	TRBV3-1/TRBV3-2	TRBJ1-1	CASSQGRANTEAFF
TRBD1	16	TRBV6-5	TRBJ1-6	CASSYSRTGGITPLHF
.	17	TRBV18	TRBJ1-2	CASSPFGGTDGVYGYTF
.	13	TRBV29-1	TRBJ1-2	CSVEGGGQVGYTF
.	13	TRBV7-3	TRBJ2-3	CASSRSVIDTQYF
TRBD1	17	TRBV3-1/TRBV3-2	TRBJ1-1	CASSPHRQGSMNTEAFF
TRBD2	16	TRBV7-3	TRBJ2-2	CASSLFGTTDTGELFF
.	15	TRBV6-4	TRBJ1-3	CASSEDQFSGNTIYF
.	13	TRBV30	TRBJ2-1	CAWSGGLRDEQFF
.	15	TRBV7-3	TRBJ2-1	CASSLVGFEDNEQFF
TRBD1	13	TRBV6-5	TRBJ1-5	CASRQGANQPQHF
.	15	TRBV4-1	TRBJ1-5	CASSQVGGGNQPQHF
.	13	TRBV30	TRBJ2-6	CAWSQTGANVLTF
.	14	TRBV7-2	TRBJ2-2	CASRGRINTGELFF
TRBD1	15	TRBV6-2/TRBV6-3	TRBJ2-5	CASRPTGTGIETQYF
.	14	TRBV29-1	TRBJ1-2	CSVVGRKQGDGYTF
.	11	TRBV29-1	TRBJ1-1	CSSSGNTEAFF
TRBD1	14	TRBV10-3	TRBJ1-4	CAIRSATGDEKLFF
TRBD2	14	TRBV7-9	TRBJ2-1	CASTPGGPLNEQFF
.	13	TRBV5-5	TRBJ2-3	CASKQVLVDTQYF
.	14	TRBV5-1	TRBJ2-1	CASSLVRGINEQFF
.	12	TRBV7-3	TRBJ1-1	CASSNTNTEAFF
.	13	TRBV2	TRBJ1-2	CASSPGRAGGYTF
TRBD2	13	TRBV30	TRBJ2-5	CAWRERGGETQYF
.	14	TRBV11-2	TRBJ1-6	CASSTGRNNSPLHF
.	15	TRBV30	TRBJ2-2	CAWSEGSGHTGELFF
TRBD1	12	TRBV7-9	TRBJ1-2	CASTLTGAGYTF
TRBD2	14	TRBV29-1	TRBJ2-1	CSVGGTSGGPRGFF
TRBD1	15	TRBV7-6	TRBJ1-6	CASSLAWTGDSPLHF
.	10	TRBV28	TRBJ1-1	CASKRGDAFF
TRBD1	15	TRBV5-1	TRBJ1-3	CASSLEGQARNTIYF
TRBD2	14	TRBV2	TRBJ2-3	CATSSGVSTDTQYF
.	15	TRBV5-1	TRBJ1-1	CASSVAGHPNTEAFF